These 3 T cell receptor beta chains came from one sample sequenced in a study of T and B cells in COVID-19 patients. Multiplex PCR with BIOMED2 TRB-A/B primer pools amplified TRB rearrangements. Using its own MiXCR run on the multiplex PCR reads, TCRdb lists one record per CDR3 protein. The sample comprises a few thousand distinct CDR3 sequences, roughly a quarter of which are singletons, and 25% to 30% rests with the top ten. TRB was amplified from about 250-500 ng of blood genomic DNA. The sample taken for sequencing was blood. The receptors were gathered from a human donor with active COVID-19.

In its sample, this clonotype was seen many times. CDR3 amino acids: CASSWDRGSGNTEAFF. For the CDR3, the DNA is TGTGCCAGCAGCTGGGACAGGGGGTCGGGGAACACTGAAGCTTTCTTT. V and J are TRBV7-6 and TRBJ1-1; the match to TRBD1 covers 11 bases. The junction had 5 bases not matched to a gene; V was cut back by 4 bases and J by 1 base. Germline CDR1 and CDR2: SGHVS and FNYEAQ. This CDR3 has 16 residues.

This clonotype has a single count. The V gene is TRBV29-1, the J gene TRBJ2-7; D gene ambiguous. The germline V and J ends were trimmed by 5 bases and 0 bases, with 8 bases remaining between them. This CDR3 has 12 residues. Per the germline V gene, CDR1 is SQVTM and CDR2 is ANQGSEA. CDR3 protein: CSVRVSSYEQYF. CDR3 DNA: TGCAGCGTTAGGGTGAGCTCCTACGAGCAGTACTTC.

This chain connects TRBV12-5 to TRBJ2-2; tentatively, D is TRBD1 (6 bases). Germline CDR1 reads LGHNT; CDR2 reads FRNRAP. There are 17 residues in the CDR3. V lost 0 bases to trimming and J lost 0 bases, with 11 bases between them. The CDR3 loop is CASGLVRGQTNTGELFF. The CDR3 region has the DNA TGTGCTAGTGGTTTGGTACGAGGACAGACGAACACCGGGGAGCTGTTTTTT.